This TCR beta chain emerged from a study of blood T cell repertoires in COVID-19. Turning to the study itself: Samples of COVID-19 (acute and convalescent) were obtained from the United States, Italy and Spain. PBMCs, B-cell-depleted T cells, or T cells were the source of the cDNA or gDNA that made up the material.

Germline V CDR1 and CDR2: KGHDR, SFDVKD. CDR3 length: 18 amino acids. The trim removed 4 bases at V and 4 bases at J, leaving 14 bases unmatched. Original data processing: Reference gene primer amplification gave estimated nucleated cell counts. TCRdb keeps only in-frame clones here, not all; method: immunoSEQ multiplex PCR. V and J calls and clone size are those listed in that table; D and trimming were worked out from the DNA. Here the sample spans some 37,000 clones, 90% being singletons. The source is a human donor in a cohort sampled during active COVID-19. The sample consisted of peripheral blood. The rearrangement uses TRBV24-1 and TRBJ1-4; TRBD1 aligns across 7 bases. CDR3 sequence (DNA): TGTGCCACCAGTGACTCCGCACTGACAGGGAACGGTAATGAAAAACTGTTTTTT. Its protein is CATSDSALTGNGNEKLFF.